Below, 20 T cell receptor beta chains from the same sample are listed, as sequenced in a study of blood T cells in healthy people across ages. A second PCR of roughly 7 to 11 cycles used a sample-barcoded 5' primer and a J-beta primer mix. Each CDR3 protein is one row after TCRdb ran MiXCR on the 5' RACE reads. This sample has some 900,000 distinct CDR3 sequences, with about 48% found just once. The sample comprised blood. The receptors here all came from a man aged 25-45 years in good health.

This clonotype was seen only once. V and J are TRBV4-1 and TRBJ2-2; D call uncertain. Looked up from germline, CDR1 is MGHRA and CDR2 is YSYEKL. Trimming cost V 5 bases and J 3 bases, with 10 bases left between them. This CDR3 is 14 amino acids long. The DNA of the CDR3 is TGCGCCAGCAGCGGGATTGCCTACACCGGGGAGCTGTTTTTT. Its protein product is CASSGIAYTGELFF.

As concerns this clonotype: At one of its ends the junction is not consistent with the germline gene, which may arise from a read error. This chain connects TRBV9 to TRBJ2-3; perhaps TRBD2 as D (6 bases). The germline V gene encodes CDR1 SGDLS and CDR2 YYNGEE. The CDR3 spans 17 residues. This CDR3 reads CAGSVATVSGVVDTQYF. Written as DNA, the CDR3 is TGTGCCGGCAGCGTAGCTACGGTGTCGGGGGTTGTAGATACGCAGTATTTT.

The V gene is TRBV7-9, the J gene TRBJ2-3; 10 nucleotides align to TRBD2. The V gene's germline CDR1 is SEHNR and CDR2 FQNEAQ (reference sequence). The junction had 10 bases not matched to a gene; V was cut back by 5 bases and J by 8 bases. CDR3 length: 15 residues. CDR3 in amino acids: CASSPPGLALGTQYF. CDR3 coding DNA: TGTGCCAGCAGCCCCCCGGGACTAGCGCTAGGTACGCAGTATTTT.

The rearrangement links TRBV7-9 to TRBJ1-5; D possibly corresponds to TRBD1 (6 bases). The germline V and J ends were trimmed by 5 bases and 0 bases, with 20 bases remaining between them. The CDR3 length is 18 residues. CDR1 and CDR2 from the germline V gene are SEHNR and FQNEAQ (reference sequence). CDR3 protein: CASSRDMTSSYSNQPQHF. CDR3 bases: TGTGCCAGCAGCCGGGACATGACAAGCAGCTATAGCAATCAGCCCCAGCATTTT.

Many counts were recorded for this clonotype. The chain has TRBV4-2 and TRBJ1-1; no reliable D call. This CDR3 is 16 amino acids long. CDR1 and CDR2 (germline): LGHNA, YNFKEQ. Trimming cost V 1 base and J 1 base, with 13 bases left between them. Written as DNA, the CDR3 is TGTGCCAGCAGCCAAGGAGTCGGACGGGGGAACACTGAAGCTTTCTTT. This sequence encodes CASSQGVGRGNTEAFF.

The chain links TRBV4-3 to TRBJ2-3, with D perhaps matching TRBD2 (7 bases). V lost 0 bases and J 2 bases, leaving 15 bases between the germline ends. The CDR3 contains 17 residues. Germline V lookup: CDR1 LGHNA, CDR2 YSLEER. The chain's CDR3 is CASSQDEGGLTTDTQYF. The DNA for the CDR3 is TGCGCCAGCAGCCAAGATGAGGGGGGACTAACCACAGATACGCAGTATTTT.

This chain links TRBV10-3 with TRBJ1-1, with D tentatively TRBD1 (5 bases). Germline CDR1 and CDR2: ENHRY and SYGVKD. V lost 7 bases and J 6 bases, leaving 21 bases between the germline ends. This CDR3 is 15 amino acids long. The CDR3: CAITASGRESSEAFF. CDR3 bases: TGTGCCATCACCGCCTCGGGACGTGAGAGCTCTGAAGCTTTCTTT.

The gene calls are TRBV4-1 and TRBJ2-7; D is perhaps TRBD2 (5 bases). Trimming stripped 2 bases from V and 1 base from J, with 9 bases between. Germline V CDR1 and CDR2: MGHRA, YSYEKL. The CDR3 length is 14 residues. The CDR3 nucleotides read TGCGCCAGCAGCCAAATCGGGGTTTCCTACGAGCAGTACTTC. Translated, it gives CASSQIGVSYEQYF.

This clonotype came up a few times. This chain uses TRBV2 with TRBJ1-2; D possibly corresponds to TRBD1 (6 bases). The germline CDR1 and CDR2 sequences are SNHLY and FYNNEI. V shed 1 base and J shed 0 bases, with 9 bases lying between them. The CDR3 is made up of 15 amino acids. Here the CDR3 reads CASSEGTATNYGYTF. CDR3 DNA sequence: TGTGCCAGCAGTGAAGGGACAGCAACTAACTATGGCTACACCTTC.

The chain links TRBV4-2 to TRBJ2-1; a weak D match, TRBD2 (7 bases). The CDR3 consists of 17 residues. CDR1 and CDR2 (germline): LGHNA, YNFKEQ. The V end was cut by 0 bases, the J end by 2 bases, with 14 bases between. In DNA, the CDR3 is TGTGCCAGCAGCCAAGATAGGGGCGGGGGCGCCTACAATGAGCAGTTCTTC. It is translated as CASSQDRGGGAYNEQFF.

This chain links TRBV6-2 or TRBV6-3 with TRBJ2-1; TRBD2 aligns across 9 bases. V shed 7 bases, J shed 2 bases, and the junction held 12 bases outside the gene matches. The germline CDR1 and CDR2 sequences are MNHEY and SVGEGT. The CDR3 has 17 residues. Written as DNA, the CDR3 is TGTGCCAGCATTAAGGGCTATAGCGGGGGACCCTACAATGAGCAGTTCTTC. This translates into CASIKGYSGGPYNEQFF.

The V call is TRBV20-1, the J call TRBJ1-1, with a possible D match to TRBD1 (6 bases). The ends were cut back, 0 bases at V and 1 base at J, with 12 bases in the middle. The CDR3 sequence is 15 residues long. Germline CDR1 is DFQATT and CDR2 is SNEGSKA (reference sequence). The CDR3 loop reads CSARDAGGGNTEAFF. CDR3 sequence (DNA): TGCAGTGCTAGAGATGCGGGAGGGGGGAACACTGAAGCTTTCTTT.

The chain carries TRBV12-3 or TRBV12-4 and TRBJ2-1; 7 nucleotides agree with TRBD2. CDR3 length equals 12 residues. Losses at the gene ends were 7 bases for V and 5 bases for J; bases not matched to a gene: 2. The CDR3 loop reads CASKGRDNEQFF. The CDR3 nucleotides are TGTGCCAGCAAAGGGAGGGACAATGAGCAGTTCTTC.

This chain uses TRBV6-2 or TRBV6-3 with TRBJ1-1, with a tentative D call TRBD1 (6 bases). The germline V and J ends were trimmed by 5 bases and 1 base, with 17 bases remaining between them. CDR1 and CDR2 from the germline V gene are MNHEY and SVGEGT. This CDR3 has 16 residues. As DNA, the CDR3 is TGTGCCAGCAGTGGACAGAGGGGGATTCCGAACACTGAAGCTTTCTTT. It translates to CASSGQRGIPNTEAFF.

This clonotype came up a few times. The gene calls are TRBV27 and TRBJ1-2, with D possibly TRBD1 on 5 matching bases. The CDR3 loop spans 16 amino acids. Germline V lookup: CDR1 MNHEY, CDR2 SMNVEV (reference sequence). Trimming removed 5 bases from V and 6 bases from J, with 22 bases in between. CDR3 DNA sequence: TGTGCCAGCAGTGTAGGGGAACAGTCAACCAACGATGGCTACACCTTC. It translates to CASSVGEQSTNDGYTF.

This chain connects TRBV12-3 or TRBV12-4 to TRBJ1-1; D unresolved. The CDR3 is 12 amino acids. Deletions cut 5 bases from V and 7 bases from J, with 11 bases between. CDR3 coding DNA: TGTGCCAGCAGTCCCGGCACGATTGAAGCTTTCTTT. This gives the protein CASSPGTIEAFF.

The rearrangement links TRBV7-2 to TRBJ2-7; 9 bases map to TRBD1. The germline V gene has CDR1 SGHTA and CDR2 FQGNSA. This CDR3 region has 15 residues. The V and J ends lost 3 bases and 7 bases, in that order; junction bases with no gene match: 10. CDR3 in DNA: TGTGCCAGCAGCTTTGCCGGGACAGGGACTTATGAGCAGTACTTC. It codes for CASSFAGTGTYEQYF.

The J gene is TRBJ2-3, the V gene TRBV9, with D maybe TRBD2 (7 bases). The CDR3 is 13 residues long. CDR1 is SGDLS, CDR2 YYNGEE, per germline. V lost 0 bases and J 11 bases, leaving 13 bases between the germline ends. The CDR3 loop is CASSVGEGRGQYF. DNA of the CDR3: TGTGCCAGCAGCGTAGGGGAGGGCAGGGGGCAGTATTTT.

This clonotype was found many times. The CDR3 protein is CASSEESGGAYEQYF. The CDR3 nucleotides are TGTGCCAGCAGTGAAGAAAGCGGGGGAGCCTACGAGCAGTACTTC. The V call is TRBV6-1, the J call TRBJ2-7; TRBD2 agrees at 8 bases. V lost 1 base, J lost 2 bases, and 4 bases stayed unmatched. The CDR3 contains 15 residues. Germline V gene sequence: CDR1 MNHNS, CDR2 SASEGT.

This clonotype was counted only a few times. The V call is TRBV6-5, the J call TRBJ2-3, with TRBD2 matching over 9 bases. The CDR3 extends over 15 amino acids. The germline V gene has CDR1 MNHEY and CDR2 SVGAGI. Trimming at V came to 7 bases and at J to 3 bases, leaving 8 bases not matched to a gene. The CDR3 protein is CASKSGGGATDTQYF. The CDR3 bases are TGTGCCAGCAAATCAGGCGGGGGGGCTACAGATACGCAGTATTTT.